One and the same sample provided the 10 T cell receptor beta chains below, sequenced in a study of PD-1 blockade in mismatch repair-deficient tumors. TCRdb keeps only in-frame clones here, not all; method: immunoSEQ multiplex PCR. Of some 51,000 clones in the sample, roughly 80% were seen once. The sequencing used peripheral blood, collected 20 weeks after starting pembrolizumab. The receptors derive from an adult with mismatch repair-deficient cancer.

The chain joins TRBV11-3 to TRBJ2-7, with D possibly being TRBD1 or TRBD2 (7 bases each). There are 15 residues in the CDR3. V lost 3 bases and J lost 3, with 15 bases in between. From germline, CDR1 is SGHNT and CDR2 YENEEA. CDR3 nucleotide sequence: TGTGCCAGCAGCTTGGGGAGGGGGCCTCTCTACGAGCAGTACTTC. Its translation is CASSLGRGPLYEQYF.

V and J are TRBV29-1 and TRBJ1-2, with D hard to call. Trimming removed 6 bases at V and 4 bases at J, with 18 bases between. The CDR3 contains 14 residues. The germline V gene has CDR1 SQVTM and CDR2 ANQGSEA. The CDR3 here is CSVEFGEALYGYTF. In DNA form, the CDR3 reads TGCAGCGTCGAATTCGGGGAGGCTCTCTATGGCTACACCTTC.

The chain has TRBV5-1 and TRBJ2-1; 8 positions agree with TRBD2. Germline lookup yields CDR1 SGHRS and CDR2 YFSETQ. The J segment lost 6 bases and the V segment lost 2 bases, leaving 7 bases of the junction unmatched. The CDR3 has 15 amino acids. The CDR3 DNA reads as TGCGCCAGCAGCTTAGCGGGACTAGGGAGCAATGAGCAGTTCTTC. Protein product: CASSLAGLGSNEQFF.

The V call is TRBV5-4, the J call TRBJ2-3, with TRBD2 matching 8 bases. V lost 1 base and J lost 0; bases outside the gene matches: 10. The CDR3 extends over 18 amino acids. The germline CDR1 and CDR2 sequences are SGHNT and YYREEE (reference sequence). CDR3 nucleotide sequence: TGTGCCAGCAGCTTGCCGGTAGCGGGAACCTCTAGCACAGATACGCAGTATTTT. As protein: CASSLPVAGTSSTDTQYF.

J is TRBJ1-5 and V is TRBV19; TRBD1 might be the D (6 bases). CDR1 and CDR2 from the germline V gene are LNHDA and SQIVND (reference sequence). V lost 6 bases, J lost 4 bases, and 13 bases lay in between. The length of the CDR3 is 14 residues. The CDR3 region has the DNA TGTGCCAGTAGAAACAGGGTGCGGAATCAGCCCCAGCATTTT. Translating it yields CASRNRVRNQPQHF.

This clone has just one count. The genes are TRBV18 and TRBJ2-2; the D gene is possibly TRBD1 (6 bases). Per the germline V gene, CDR1 is KGHSH and CDR2 is LQKENI. The CDR3 is 15 residues long. V was shortened by 2 bases and J by 2 bases, with 9 bases between the two germline ends. The CDR3, as DNA: TGTGCCAGCTCACCAAGGGGGAGAAACACCGGGGAGCTGTTTTTT. It is translated as CASSPRGRNTGELFF.

As for this clone: One junction end disagrees with the germline gene, perhaps due to a read error. The chain combines TRBV5-4 with TRBJ2-1; D ambiguous. The length of the CDR3 is 15 residues. Germline CDR1 is SGHNT and CDR2 is YYREEE (reference sequence). DNA of the CDR3: TGTGCCAGCAGCTCCCGCGCCAACTCCGACAATGAGCAGTTCTTC. Translating gives CASSSRANSDNEQFF.

Only a few counts were recorded for this clone. V usage is TRBV5-1 and J usage is TRBJ2-7; D ambiguous. CDR1 is SGHRS, CDR2 YFSETQ, per germline. The CDR3 has 13 residues. Trimming stripped 4 bases from V and 3 bases from J, with 11 bases between. CDR3 DNA: TGCGCCAGCAGCGCTCGGCCCAGCTACGAGCAGTACTTC. It translates to CASSARPSYEQYF.

The DNA of the CDR3 is TGTGCCAGCAGCTTGGGACAGCCGGGTCAGTCGAATGAGCAGTTCTTC. As protein: CASSLGQPGQSNEQFF. The rearrangement joins TRBV5-4 to TRBJ2-1, with a possible D match to TRBD1 (5 bases). The germline V gene has CDR1 SGHNT and CDR2 YYREEE (reference sequence). This CDR3 is built from 16 residues. V lost 0 bases and J 7 bases, leaving 17 bases between the germline ends.

The chain has TRBV30 and TRBJ1-2; no reliable D call. With 3 bases removed from V and 4 bases from J, the gap between germline ends came to 12 bases. This CDR3 has 13 amino acids. The germline CDR1 and CDR2 sequences are GTSNPN and SVGIG (reference sequence). This chain's CDR3 is CAWRIGRIYGYTF. CDR3 in DNA: TGTGCCTGGAGAATAGGCCGGATCTATGGCTACACCTTC.